One sample yielded the 30 T cell receptor beta chains listed below, sequenced in a study of OX40 agonist ivuxolimab in advanced cancers. Preparation of the library involved the immunoSEQ multiplex PCR assay. TCRdb re-hosts the immuneACCESS table, in-frame sequences only. Its copies lack some clones; in the studies checked, an unresolved V gene accounts for under half of them, and the cause for the rest is not known. For this sample there are tens of thousands of clones; less than 90% appear just once. The ten largest clones represent about 28% of the sample. The sequences come from CD4+ or CD8+ T cells sorted from blood, collected in a trial of the OX40 agonist ivuxolimab. All receptors come from an adult with an advanced solid tumor such as melanoma, head and neck, liver or kidney cancer.

This clone has more than one count but fewer than ten. The chain links TRBV19 to TRBJ2-5, with TRBD1 matching over 8 bases. The CDR3 consists of 14 residues. V trimming: 4 bases; J trimming: 5 bases; junction bases outside the gene matches: 6. Germline V CDR1 and CDR2: LNHDA, SQIVND (reference sequence). The CDR3 reads CASSNPGGYETQYF. The CDR3 nucleotides are TGTGCCAGTAGTAACCCAGGGGGCTACGAGACCCAGTACTTC.

The chain combines TRBV4-1 with TRBJ2-2; 12 bases agree with TRBD2. The CDR3 spans 16 residues. V lost 4 bases and J lost 3; bases outside the gene matches: 3. Germline V gene sequence: CDR1 MGHRA, CDR2 YSYEKL. The CDR3 sequence: CASSPTSGRDTGELFF. The CDR3 DNA is TGCGCCAGCAGCCCGACTAGCGGGAGAGACACCGGGGAGCTGTTTTTT.

This chain joins TRBV12-5 and TRBJ2-1; D not certain. Trimming removed 3 bases from V and 4 bases from J, with 4 bases in between. The CDR3 contains 12 residues. The germline V gene has CDR1 LGHNT and CDR2 FRNRAP. The CDR3 loop reads CASGLEYNEQFF. DNA for the CDR3: TGTGCTAGTGGTTTAGAATACAATGAGCAGTTCTTC.

CDR3 region: CASSGTEYEQYF. Written as DNA, the CDR3 is TGTGCCAGCAGCGGGACAGAATACGAGCAGTACTTC. The chain carries TRBV25-1 and TRBJ2-7; 7 bases align to TRBD1. The CDR3 contains 12 residues. Germline V lookup: CDR1 MGHDK, CDR2 SYGVNS. V shed 6 bases, J shed 4 bases, and the junction held 3 bases outside the gene matches.

This clone was recorded once. The CDR3 region has the DNA TGTGCCAGCAGACGGACTGGGGACAATCAGCCCCAGCATTTT. Protein product: CASRRTGDNQPQHF. The chain carries TRBV6-5 and TRBJ1-5; D not resolved. Deletions cut 6 bases from V and 3 bases from J, with 12 bases between. This CDR3 is built from 14 residues. The germline V gene encodes CDR1 MNHEY and CDR2 SVGAGI.

V gene TRBV5-4 combines with J gene TRBJ2-7; TRBD1 agrees at 9 bases. The length of the CDR3 is 14 residues. After removal of 4 bases from V and 5 bases from J, the junction contained 7 bases not matched to a gene. Germline V lookup: CDR1 SGHNT, CDR2 YYREEE (reference sequence). CDR3 DNA: TGTGCCAGCAGCCTACCGGGACAGGGTCACGAGCAGTACTTC. This gives the protein CASSLPGQGHEQYF.

The chain carries TRBV5-1 and TRBJ2-1; perhaps TRBD2 as D (5 bases). V was shortened by 1 base and J by 5 bases, with 10 bases between the two germline ends. Germline V CDR1 and CDR2: SGHRS, YFSETQ. CDR3 length: 14 amino acids. DNA for the CDR3: TGCGCCAGCAGCTTGATTCGGGGAGACAATGAGCAGTTCTTC. It codes for CASSLIRGDNEQFF.

J is TRBJ2-1 and V is TRBV9, with TRBD2 matching over 14 bases. Trimming removed 2 bases from V and 8 bases from J; junction bases left unmatched: 3. The CDR3 is 15 amino acids. Germline CDR1 and CDR2: SGDLS and YYNGEE. The CDR3 loop is CASSVGTSGSDEQFF. As DNA, the CDR3 is TGTGCCAGCAGCGTCGGGACTAGCGGGAGTGATGAGCAGTTCTTC.

The CDR3 DNA reads as TGTGCCAGCAGCTCTGCAGACAGGATCTACGAGCAGTACTTC. Its protein is CASSSADRIYEQYF. The chain has TRBV5-4 and TRBJ2-7, with D maybe TRBD1 (6 bases). This CDR3 region has 14 residues. Germline V lookup: CDR1 SGHNT, CDR2 YYREEE (reference sequence). Trimming took off 3 bases at V and 3 bases at J, with 13 bases between the two ends.

The V call is TRBV5-5, the J call TRBJ2-7; 8 bases agree with TRBD2. CDR3 length equals 14 residues. Germline trimming cut 6 bases from V and 6 bases from J; bases unmatched to any gene: 11. CDR1 SGHKS and CDR2 YYEKEE come from the germline V gene (reference sequence). Here the CDR3 reads CASTSLADGFEQYF. CDR3 DNA sequence: TGTGCCAGCACCTCACTAGCGGATGGGTTCGAGCAGTACTTC. The full variable domain, with the rest looked up from reference TRBV5-5 and TRBJ2-7, is DAGVTQSPTHLIKTRGQQVTLRCSPISGHKSVSWYQQVLGQGPQFIFQYYEKEERGRGNFPDRFSARQFPNYSSELNVNALLLGDSALYLCASTSLADGFEQYFGPGTRLTVT.

This chain links TRBV7-6 with TRBJ1-1; D is possibly TRBD1 (5 bases). The CDR3 is made up of 15 amino acids. V lost 4 bases, J lost 4 bases, and 16 bases lay in between. Germline-derived CDR1 and CDR2 are SGHVS and FNYEAQ. The CDR3 protein is CASSSGNMGPTEAFF. As DNA, the CDR3 is TGTGCCAGCAGCTCAGGAAATATGGGACCCACTGAAGCTTTCTTT.

The chain combines TRBV27 with TRBJ2-7; 12 nucleotides align to TRBD1. There are 16 residues in the CDR3. V trimming: 6 bases; J trimming: 1 base; junction bases outside the gene matches: 7. The germline CDR1 and CDR2 sequences are MNHEY and SMNVEV (reference sequence). CDR3 loop: CASRGGTGGESYEQYF. The CDR3 DNA sequence: TGTGCCAGCAGGGGGGGGACAGGGGGCGAATCCTACGAGCAGTACTTC.

The genes are TRBV6-5 and TRBJ1-1; D is unclear. Deletions cut 5 bases from V and 11 bases from J, with 12 bases between. Germline V CDR1 and CDR2: MNHEY, SVGAGI. The CDR3 spans 11 residues. The CDR3 DNA reads TGTGCCAGCAGTATCCCGCCGACCGCTTTCTTT. Protein product: CASSIPPTAFF.

In its sample, this clone was seen a few times. V gene TRBV4-2 combines with J gene TRBJ2-3; perhaps TRBD1 as D (5 bases). Germline loops: CDR1 LGHNA, CDR2 YNFKEQ. CDR3 length: 17 amino acids. V shed 0 bases and J shed 8 bases, with 21 bases lying between them. CDR3 in DNA: TGTGCCAGCAGCCAAGAAGGGCGGACATCCCTCATAGCTACGCAGTATTTT. Protein: CASSQEGRTSLIATQYF.

Sample share makes this clone medium-sized (0.01 to 0.1%). The V call is TRBV28, the J call TRBJ1-6; D call uncertain. V was trimmed by 8 bases and J by 7 bases, leaving 12 bases between them. This CDR3 contains 13 residues. Germline V gene sequence: CDR1 MDHEN, CDR2 SYDVKM. In DNA form, the CDR3 reads TGTGCCAGCGTTCTCTCCTTCAATTCACCCCTCCACTTT. Translation: CASVLSFNSPLHF.

V and J are TRBV28 and TRBJ1-2; TRBD1 matches 10 bases. The V gene's germline CDR1 is MDHEN and CDR2 SYDVKM. This CDR3 is built from 15 residues. V lost 3 bases, J lost 2 bases, and 3 bases stayed unmatched. The CDR3 DNA sequence: TGTGCCAGCAGTTTGAGGGGACAGGGGAACTATGGCTACACCTTC. It translates to CASSLRGQGNYGYTF.

This clone showed up just once. The chain couples TRBV5-1 to TRBJ2-7; 9 bases align to TRBD1. V lost 4 bases to trimming and J lost 5 bases; unmatched junction nucleotides: 4. The CDR3 is 13 amino acids. The germline V gene has CDR1 SGHRS and CDR2 YFSETQ. CDR3 in DNA: TGCGCCAGCAGCCCGGGACAGGGCCACGAGCAGTACTTC. This gives the protein CASSPGQGHEQYF.

This sequence joins TRBV7-6 and TRBJ2-2; D is uncertain. Germline CDR1 is SGHVS and CDR2 is FNYEAQ. The CDR3 consists of 14 residues. Trimming shortened V by 3 bases and J by 0 bases, and 5 bases separated the two germline ends. DNA of the CDR3: TGTGCCAGCAGCTTTACAGCGAACACCGGGGAGCTGTTTTTT. It yields the protein CASSFTANTGELFF. Together with reference TRBV7-6 and TRBJ2-2, the CDR3 gives the full variable domain: GAGVSQSPRYKVTKRGQDVALRCDPISGHVSLYWYRQALGQGPEFLTYFNYEAQQDKSGLPNDRFSAERPEGSISTLTIQRTEQRDSAMYRCASSFTANTGELFFGEGSRLTVL.

This chain links TRBV5-1 with TRBJ1-2, with TRBD1 matching over 8 bases. The germline V gene encodes CDR1 SGHRS and CDR2 YFSETQ. V lost 4 bases, J lost 8 bases, and 7 bases stayed unmatched. This CDR3 comprises 13 residues. The CDR3 spells CASSLTGQGGYTF. The CDR3 coding sequence is TGCGCCAGCAGCCTAACCGGACAGGGAGGCTACACCTTC.

This chain connects TRBV6-1 to TRBJ2-1; either TRBD1 or TRBD2 may fit D (5 bases each). Deletions cut 5 bases from V and 6 bases from J, with 17 bases between. The CDR3 is 15 amino acids. In germline, CDR1 is MNHNS, CDR2 SASEGT. This CDR3 is CASSIRGTVTNEQFF. DNA of the CDR3: TGTGCCAGCAGTATACGTGGGACGGTTACCAATGAGCAGTTCTTC.

The gene calls are TRBV7-9 and TRBJ2-7; D could derive from TRBD1 or TRBD2 (5 bases each). V dropped 5 bases and J dropped 4 bases, with 9 bases sitting between them. The CDR3 totals 12 residues. The V gene's germline CDR1 is SEHNR and CDR2 FQNEAQ (reference sequence). CDR3 residues: CASSRGVYEQYF. CDR3 DNA sequence: TGTGCCAGCAGCAGGGGAGTGTACGAGCAGTACTTC.

This clone was counted only a few times. This rearrangement joins TRBV27 to TRBJ2-5; TRBD2 agrees at 11 bases. CDR3 length: 17 residues. Germline V gene lookup returns CDR1 MNHEY and CDR2 SMNVEV (reference sequence). J lost 3 bases, V lost 5 bases, and 11 bases had no gene match. The CDR3 nucleotides are TGTGCCAGCAGTCCTCTCTCGACTAGCGGGGAGGAAGAGACCCAGTACTTC. It is translated as CASSPLSTSGEEETQYF.

The chain employs TRBV30 and TRBJ2-2; TRBD1 matches at 8 bases. Germline V gives CDR1 GTSNPN, CDR2 SVGIG (reference sequence). The V and J ends lost 3 bases and 5 bases, in that order; junction bases with no gene match: 11. This CDR3 contains 16 residues. CDR3 sequence reads: CAWSDTPGGWTGELFF. The CDR3 DNA follows: TGTGCCTGGAGCGACACCCCAGGGGGCTGGACCGGGGAGCTGTTTTTT.

This clone occurred once. This chain uses TRBV29-1 with TRBJ2-2; possibly TRBD1 for D (5 bases). The V end was cut by 3 bases, the J end by 1 base, with 9 bases between. CDR1 and CDR2 (germline): SQVTM, ANQGSEA. CDR3 length: 14 residues. CDR3 bases: TGCAGCGTTGATTTCCAGGGGAACACCGGGGAGCTGTTTTTT. It yields the protein CSVDFQGNTGELFF.

CDR3 protein: CASSPTRTGIETQYF. The CDR3, as DNA: TGTGCCAGCAGCCCAACCCGGACAGGGATAGAGACCCAGTACTTC. The chain has TRBV7-8 and TRBJ2-5; the match to TRBD1 covers 8 bases. Germline assignment: CDR1 SGHVS and CDR2 FQNEAQ. The V gene end was trimmed by 5 bases and the J gene end by 4 bases; junction bases not matched to a gene: 9. This CDR3 is built from 15 residues. Full variable domain (missing parts from reference TRBV7-8 and TRBJ2-5): GAGVSQSPRYKVAKRGQDVALRCDPISGHVSLFWYQQALGQGPEFLTYFQNEAQLDKSGLPSDRFFAERPEGSVSTLKIQRTQQEDSAVYLCASSPTRTGIETQYFGPGTRLLVL.

The chain uses TRBV9 and TRBJ2-2; weak D call: TRBD2 (6 bases). This CDR3 region has 14 residues. Trimming shortened V by 0 bases and J by 9 bases, and 12 bases separated the two germline ends. Germline V gene data show CDR1 as SGDLS and CDR2 as YYNGEE. The CDR3 region has the DNA TGTGCCAGCAGCGTAGGAGGGGACTCCAGGGAGCTGTTTTTT. It encodes CASSVGGDSRELFF.

This clone was seen only a few times. This rearrangement joins TRBV7-9 to TRBJ1-2, with D uncertain. Germline values: CDR1 SEHNR, CDR2 FQNEAQ (reference sequence). The CDR3 spans 16 residues. V was trimmed by 2 bases and J by 1 base, leaving 14 bases between them. The CDR3 loop is CASSLTSGDINYGYTF. For the CDR3, the DNA is TGTGCCAGCAGCTTAACCTCGGGAGACATTAACTATGGCTACACCTTC.

The chain recombines TRBV9 with TRBJ1-6; 9 bases map to TRBD1. Unmatched junction bases numbered 5, after V lost 3 bases and J lost 1 base. Germline V gene data show CDR1 as SGDLS and CDR2 as YYNGEE. This CDR3 contains 17 residues. The CDR3 reads CASSEGQGFSYNSPLHF. The CDR3 DNA reads TGTGCCAGCAGCGAGGGACAGGGATTTTCCTATAATTCACCCCTCCACTTT.

This clone was counted between two and nine times. The gene calls are TRBV18 and TRBJ2-7; D ambiguous. The V gene's germline CDR1 is KGHSH and CDR2 LQKENI. The CDR3 is made up of 14 amino acids. Trimming stripped 0 bases from V and 4 bases from J, with 10 bases between. The CDR3 DNA is TGTGCCAGCTCACCACCTTTAGATCCTTACGAGCAGTACTTC. Its protein is CASSPPLDPYEQYF.

CDR3 DNA: TGTGCCAGTAGTACTCTCCGGGACACGAGCACAGATACGCAGTATTTT. Its protein product is CASSTLRDTSTDTQYF. This chain joins TRBV19 and TRBJ2-3; possibly TRBD1 for D (6 bases). Germline V gene sequence: CDR1 LNHDA, CDR2 SQIVND (reference sequence). V was shortened by 4 bases and J by 0 bases, with 14 bases between the two germline ends. CDR3 length: 16 residues.